This T cell receptor beta chain was sequenced in a study of blood T cell repertoires in COVID-19 (TCRdb year 2020). A note on the overall study: Collaborator samples came from the United States, Italy and Spain and covered acute and convalescent phases of COVID-19. HLA class I and class II types, where available, came from metadata supplied by the sample provider rather than from assay-based typing. Sample metadata almost always included a de-identified subject ID, COVID-19 status, age in years and sex. The samples were drawn from the first 160 participants of the ongoing ImmuneRACE study and from more than 1,000 subjects provided by 6 global collaborators. The material from the prospective study consisted of cDNA or gDNA derived from T cells, B-cell-depleted T cells, or PBMCs. Subjects who had been exposed to COVID-19, were actively infected with it, or had recovered from it provided the deeply sampled blood TCRbeta repertoires that made up the dataset. The repertoires were made available in a free public database intended to serve as a resource for research on the immune response to SARS-CoV-2.

What the research found in general, with its limitations: The quantity of clinical and demographic metadata differed by source and by participant and was supplied without curation.

The immunoSEQ Assay, a bias-controlled multiplex PCR, was used to amplify TCRbeta CDR3 regions from genomic DNA. The authors' analysis ran thus. The number of nucleated cells in each sample was estimated by amplification of reference gene primers within the assay. To quantify the absolute abundance of each unique TCRbeta CDR3 rearrangement, sequence reads were collapsed and filtered. For each sample, productive Simpson clonality was calculated as the square root of Simpson's diversity index across productive rearrangements. Drawn from immuneACCESS, this table holds only the in-frame rearrangements with V and J called that TCRdb kept. Clones are partly lost; checked studies trace under half to an unresolved V gene and leave the rest unexplained. D and trimming were read from the DNA, whereas the V and J calls and clone size are those reported in that table. Across this sample there are under 250,000 clones, with around four fifths seen only once. Of the sample, 2% to 3% is held by the ten largest clones.

Each collaborating institution followed its own protocols to collect whole blood in K2EDTA tubes. For TCRbeta analysis, collaborators shipped samples as frozen whole blood, isolated PBMCs, or DNA extracted from either of those sample types. Worth noting for this clone: No cognate antigen has been identified for it. Base qualities are not at hand, and no much larger clone is one base apart.

Material: peripheral blood. The clonotype was recovered from a woman aged 40 to 50 with active or convalescent COVID-19.

The CDR3 amino acid sequence is: CASSGTTGGGTEAFF. The DNA sequence reads TGCGCCAGCAGCGGGACGACAGGGGGAGGAACTGAAGCTTTCTTT. The rearranged chain carries TRBV5-1 and TRBJ1-1; 9 bases in the middle match TRBD1. There are 15 amino acids in the CDR3, from cysteine to phenylalanine inclusive. Only the CDR3 portion is preserved as DNA: 45 bases, with reading frame beginning at the first base. Germline trimming: 4 bases from V, 5 bases from J; junction bases outside gene matches: 9. From the germline V gene, CDR1 is SGHRS and CDR2 is YFSETQ. The CDR3 plus the reference TRBV5-1 and TRBJ1-1 genes for the other parts give the full variable domain: KAGVTQTPRYLIKTRGQQVTLSCSPISGHRSVSWYQQTPGQGLQFLFEYFSETQRNKGNFPGRFSGRQFSNSRSEMNVSTLELGDSALYLCASSGTTGGGTEAFFGQGTRLTVV.